The present TCR beta chain was sequenced within a study of T cell repertoires in cytomegalovirus infection (dated by TCRdb to between 2018 and 2021). In the study overall: Recently identified HLA-C-restricted CMV epitopes, whose presentation resists viral immunomodulation, were targeted by peptide stimulations together with well-studied HLA-B-restricted epitopes. Donor HLA type was relevant to the analysis, as public TCR beta signatures indicated carriage of CMV infection together with the matching HLA type. Overall results and qualifications from the work: In both this cohort and an independent roughly 400-donor cohort, the cumulative frequency of public TCR beta family members distinguished carriers of CMV infection plus the relevant HLA type. The ex vivo response was dominated by HLA-C-restricted CMV-specific TCR beta clonotypes, and the single most frequent clonotype in two of eight donors was supplied by these HLA-C-restricted clonotypes.

Read against the paper, the sample's treatment or condition label means: in vitro stimulation with specific CMV peptide epitopes to enrich CMV-specific T cells. This clonotype was counted at least ten times. Its antigen remains undetermined. It has no much larger one-base neighbor in the sample; base qualities were not kept. Reads for this sample came from an Illumina HiSeq 1500. TCRdb passed the public sequencing reads through fastp at Q25 and MiXCR, retaining productive beta sequences. Rows merge per CDR3 protein into single entries with the most common DNA and genes. In this sample the table shows about 130,000 distinct CDR3 sequences, roughly a third of which occur a single time. Jointly, the top ten make up about 50% of the sample. V lost 0 bases and J lost 7 bases, and the count of bases not matched to a germline gene is 11. The CDR3, cysteine through phenylalanine, is 16 amino acids long. Just the 48-base CDR3 DNA is kept, in frame starting at base 1. Looking up the germline V gene yields CDR1 SGHAT and CDR2 FQNNGV.

This material consisted of CD8+ T cells from cultured PBMCs, taken from culture after CMV antigen stimulation. The rearrangement combines TRBV11-2 with TRBJ1-1, with TRBD1 identical over 7 junction bases. This sequence was found in a human donor in good health (CMV status not recorded). Some clones in this sample may be carry-over from other donors' samples. The CDR3 protein is CASSLDGDSWRDEAFF. The nucleotide sequence reads as follows: TGTGCCAGCAGCTTAGATGGGGACAGCTGGAGGGATGAAGCTTTCTTT.